The clone carrying this T cell receptor (beta chain) was picked up many times. Its antigen is undetermined. This entry is derived from a study of response to subunit inactivated influenza vaccine. Study-wide points: Few new T cells, the authors suggested, are recruited by each seasonal influenza vaccination.

The V and J ends lost 4 bases and 4 bases, in that order; junction bases with no gene match: 20. Germline V CDR1 and CDR2: DFQATT, SNEGSKA (reference sequence). This CDR3 has 18 amino acids. TCRdb called the RT-PCR reads again in MiXCR, with one record for every CDR3 protein. The sample includes 250,000 to 350,000 distinct CDR3 sequences, approximately 21% seen only once; the top ten take 10%. The specimen comprised PBMCs from blood, sampled 21 months after vaccination. This chain connects TRBV20-1 to TRBJ1-1, with 8 bases aligning to TRBD1. The receptor was isolated from a man aged 50 to 75 who received an inactivated influenza vaccine. CDR3 sequence reads: CSAKAPSDRGFVITEAFF. For the CDR3, the DNA is TGCAGTGCTAAGGCCCCTTCCGACAGGGGATTTGTGATCACTGAAGCTTTCTTT.